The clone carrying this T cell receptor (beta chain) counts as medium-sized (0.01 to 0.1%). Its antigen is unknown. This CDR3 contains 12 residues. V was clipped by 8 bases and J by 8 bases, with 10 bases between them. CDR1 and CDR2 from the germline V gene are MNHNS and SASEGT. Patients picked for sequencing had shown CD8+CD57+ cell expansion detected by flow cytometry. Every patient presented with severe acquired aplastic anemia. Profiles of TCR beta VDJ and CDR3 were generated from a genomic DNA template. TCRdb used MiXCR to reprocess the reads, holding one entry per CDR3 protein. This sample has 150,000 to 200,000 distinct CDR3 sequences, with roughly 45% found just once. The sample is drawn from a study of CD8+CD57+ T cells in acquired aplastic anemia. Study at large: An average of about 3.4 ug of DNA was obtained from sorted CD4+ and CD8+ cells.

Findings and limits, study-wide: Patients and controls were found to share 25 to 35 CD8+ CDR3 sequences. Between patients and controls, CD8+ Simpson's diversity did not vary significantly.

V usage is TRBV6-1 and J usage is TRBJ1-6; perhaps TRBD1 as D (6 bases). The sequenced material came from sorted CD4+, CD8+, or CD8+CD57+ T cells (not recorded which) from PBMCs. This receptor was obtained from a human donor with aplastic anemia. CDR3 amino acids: CASQQGDSPLHF. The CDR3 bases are TGTGCCAGCCAACAGGGAGATTCACCCCTCCACTTT.